This entry is about one T cell receptor beta chain. Its antigen is as yet unknown. The CDR3 totals 14 residues. Germline V gene lookup returns CDR1 SGHDT and CDR2 YYEEEE. V was trimmed by 4 bases and J by 6 bases, leaving 14 bases between them. This entry belongs to a study of Tregs in tolerant kidney transplant recipients. The data were produced by immunoSEQ multiplex PCR, yet TCRdb's version contains in-frame clones alone and is incomplete. The sample has tens of thousands of clones, approximately 90% seen once. Related graft donors supplied nonmyeloablative bone marrow transplants, and mixed chimerism was transient. Unstimulated Tregs (CD4+CD25+CD127-) and CD4+CD25- non-Tregs were sorted from PBMCs. Findings and limits, study-wide: In tolerant patients, donor-specific Tregs outgrew total Tregs, suggesting antigen-driven expansion. Activated donor B cell expansion appeared to reveal the most relevant donor-specific TCRbeta repertoire.

The chain recombines TRBV5-6 with TRBJ1-5; D is possibly TRBD1 (6 bases). Sample: CD8+ T cells from blood (PBMCs), taken 24 months after the transplant. The clonotype originates from a human patient who received a combined kidney and bone marrow transplant. Some T cells may have come from the graft donor. CDR3 region: CASSQTGRGQPQHF. The CDR3 nucleotides are TGTGCCAGCAGCCAAACAGGGAGGGGTCAGCCCCAGCATTTT.